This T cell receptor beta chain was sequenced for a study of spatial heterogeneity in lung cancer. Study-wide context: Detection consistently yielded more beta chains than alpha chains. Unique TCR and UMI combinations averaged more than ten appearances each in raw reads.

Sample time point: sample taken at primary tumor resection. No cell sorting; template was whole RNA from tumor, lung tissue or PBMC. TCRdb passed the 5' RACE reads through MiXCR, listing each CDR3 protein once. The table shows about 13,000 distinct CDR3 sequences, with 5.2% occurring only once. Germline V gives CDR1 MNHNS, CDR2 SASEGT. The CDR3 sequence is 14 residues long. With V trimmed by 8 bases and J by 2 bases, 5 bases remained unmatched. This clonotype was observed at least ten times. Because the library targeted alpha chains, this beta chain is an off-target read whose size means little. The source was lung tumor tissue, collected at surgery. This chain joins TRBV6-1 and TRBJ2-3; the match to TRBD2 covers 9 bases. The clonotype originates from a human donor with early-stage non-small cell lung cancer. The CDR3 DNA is TGTGCCAGCTGGCGGGGGGGCCCCACAGATACGCAGTATTTT. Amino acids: CASWRGGPTDTQYF.